This T cell receptor (beta chain) was obtained from a study of blood T cell repertoires in COVID-19. Study background: Samples came from the United States, Italy and Spain, spanning acute and convalescent COVID-19.

In the original processing: Estimated nucleated cell counts came from reference gene primer amplification. The protocol was immunoSEQ multiplex PCR, while the TCRdb copy is restricted to in-frame clones and leaves out a portion. Clonal size and the V and J genes are those of that table, whereas D and trimming came from the DNA. Altogether approximately 210,000 clones are present, 75% to 90% being singletons, with the ten largest covering more than 4.5%. Sequencing was performed on peripheral blood. The source of this sequence is a woman aged 40-49 years with acute or convalescent COVID-19.

CDR3 residues: CASREDPGQRETQYF. As DNA, the CDR3 is TGTGCCAGCAGAGAGGACCCGGGACAGAGAGAGACCCAGTACTTC. The rearrangement joins TRBV9 to TRBJ2-5; 7 nucleotides align to TRBD1. With V trimmed by 5 bases and J by 4 bases, 11 bases remained unmatched. Germline V gene lookup returns CDR1 SGDLS and CDR2 YYNGEE. This CDR3 is 15 amino acids long.